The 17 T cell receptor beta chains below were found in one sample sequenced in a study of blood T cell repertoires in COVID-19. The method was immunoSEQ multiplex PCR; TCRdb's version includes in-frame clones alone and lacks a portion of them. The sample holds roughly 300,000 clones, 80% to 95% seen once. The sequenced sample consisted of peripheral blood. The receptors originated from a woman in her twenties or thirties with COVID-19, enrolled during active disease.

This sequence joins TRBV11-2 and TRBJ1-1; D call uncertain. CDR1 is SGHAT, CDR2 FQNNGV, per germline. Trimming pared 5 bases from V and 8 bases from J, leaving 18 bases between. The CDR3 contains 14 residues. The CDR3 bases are TGTGCCAGCAGCCCCTTTCGTTCGGTCAGGGAAGCTTTCTTT. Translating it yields CASSPFRSVREAFF. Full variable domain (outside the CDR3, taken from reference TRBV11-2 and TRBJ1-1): EAGVAQSPRYKIIEKRQSVAFWCNPISGHATLYWYQQILGQGPKLLIQFQNNGVVDDSQLPKDRFSAERLKGVDSTLKIQPAKLEDSAVYLCASSPFRSVREAFFGQGTRLTVV.

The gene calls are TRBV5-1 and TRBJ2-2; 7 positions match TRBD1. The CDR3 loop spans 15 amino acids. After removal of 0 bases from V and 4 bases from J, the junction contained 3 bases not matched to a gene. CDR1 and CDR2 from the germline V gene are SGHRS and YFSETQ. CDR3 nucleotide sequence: TGCGCCAGCAGCTTGGAAACAGGGGCCACCGGGGAGCTGTTTTTT. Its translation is CASSLETGATGELFF.

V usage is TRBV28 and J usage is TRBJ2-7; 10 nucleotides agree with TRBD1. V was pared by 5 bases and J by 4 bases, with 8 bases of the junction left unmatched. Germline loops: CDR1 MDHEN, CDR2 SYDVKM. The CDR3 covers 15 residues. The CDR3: CASSPPGTGVYEQYF. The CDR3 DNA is TGTGCCAGCAGTCCCCCCGGGACAGGGGTATACGAGCAGTACTTC.

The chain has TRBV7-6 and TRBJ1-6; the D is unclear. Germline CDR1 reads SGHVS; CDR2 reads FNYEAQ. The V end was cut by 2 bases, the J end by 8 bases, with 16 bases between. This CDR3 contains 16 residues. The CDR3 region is CASSLSGLSGHSPLHF. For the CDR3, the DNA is TGTGCCAGCAGCTTATCAGGCCTCAGCGGCCATTCACCCCTCCACTTT.

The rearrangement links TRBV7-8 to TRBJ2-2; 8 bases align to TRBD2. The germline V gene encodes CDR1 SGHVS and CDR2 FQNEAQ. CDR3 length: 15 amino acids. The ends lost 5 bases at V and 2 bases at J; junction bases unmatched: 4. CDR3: CASSRLATNTGELFF. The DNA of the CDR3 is TGTGCCAGCAGCAGACTAGCGACCAACACCGGGGAGCTGTTTTTT.

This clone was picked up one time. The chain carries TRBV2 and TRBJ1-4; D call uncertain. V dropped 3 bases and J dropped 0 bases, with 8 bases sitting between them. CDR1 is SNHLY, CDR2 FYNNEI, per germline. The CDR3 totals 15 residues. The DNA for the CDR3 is TGTGCCAGCAGTGAGCAGCAGGCAACTAATGAAAAACTGTTTTTT. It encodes CASSEQQATNEKLFF.

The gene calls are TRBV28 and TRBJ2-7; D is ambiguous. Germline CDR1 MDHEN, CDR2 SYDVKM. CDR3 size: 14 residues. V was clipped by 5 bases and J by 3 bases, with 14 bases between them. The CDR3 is CASSPLTPVYEQYF. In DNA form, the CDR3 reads TGTGCCAGCAGTCCCCTTACCCCGGTCTACGAGCAGTACTTC.

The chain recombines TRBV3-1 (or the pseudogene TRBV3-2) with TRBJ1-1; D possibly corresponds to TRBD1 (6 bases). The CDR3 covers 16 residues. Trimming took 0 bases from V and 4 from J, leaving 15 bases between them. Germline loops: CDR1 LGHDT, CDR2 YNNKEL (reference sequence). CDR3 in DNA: TGTGCCAGCAGCCAAGAAGTCTCGGGGGGCGGCACTGAAGCTTTCTTT. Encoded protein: CASSQEVSGGGTEAFF.

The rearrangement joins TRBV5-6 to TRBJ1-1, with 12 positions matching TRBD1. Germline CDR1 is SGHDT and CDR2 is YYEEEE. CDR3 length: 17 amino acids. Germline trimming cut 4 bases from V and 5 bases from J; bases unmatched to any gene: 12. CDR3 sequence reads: CASSARDRGRVRTEAFF. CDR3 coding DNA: TGTGCCAGCAGCGCCCGGGACAGGGGGCGCGTGAGGACTGAAGCTTTCTTT.

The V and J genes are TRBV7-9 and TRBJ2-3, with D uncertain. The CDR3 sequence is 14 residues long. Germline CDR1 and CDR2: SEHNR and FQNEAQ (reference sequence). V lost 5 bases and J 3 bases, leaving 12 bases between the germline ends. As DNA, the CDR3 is TGTGCCAGCAGCACTGCTGGCGGAACAGATACGCAGTATTTT. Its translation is CASSTAGGTDTQYF.

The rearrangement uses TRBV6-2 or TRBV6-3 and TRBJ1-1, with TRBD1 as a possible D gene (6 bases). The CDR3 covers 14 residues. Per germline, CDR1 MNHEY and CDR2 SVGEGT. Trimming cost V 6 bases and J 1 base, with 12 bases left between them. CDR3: CASSQQGRNTEAFF. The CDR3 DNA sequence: TGTGCCAGCAGCCAACAGGGACGGAACACTGAAGCTTTCTTT.

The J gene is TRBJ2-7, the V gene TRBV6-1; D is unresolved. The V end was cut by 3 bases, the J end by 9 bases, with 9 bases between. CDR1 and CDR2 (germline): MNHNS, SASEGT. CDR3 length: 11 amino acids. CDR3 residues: CASSEFRRQYF. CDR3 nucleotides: TGTGCCAGCAGTGAGTTTAGGAGGCAGTACTTC.

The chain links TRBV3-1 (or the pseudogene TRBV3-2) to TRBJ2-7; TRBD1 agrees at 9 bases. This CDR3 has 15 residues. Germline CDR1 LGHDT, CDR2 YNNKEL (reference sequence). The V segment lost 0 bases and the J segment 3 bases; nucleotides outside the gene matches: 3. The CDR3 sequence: CASSQDTGGYYEQYF. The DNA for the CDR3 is TGTGCCAGCAGCCAAGACACAGGGGGCTACTACGAGCAGTACTTC.

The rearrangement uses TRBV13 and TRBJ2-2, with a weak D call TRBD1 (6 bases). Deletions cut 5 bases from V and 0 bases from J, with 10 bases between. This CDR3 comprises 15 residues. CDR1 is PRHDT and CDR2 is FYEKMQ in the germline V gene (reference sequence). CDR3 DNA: TGTGCCAGCAGCCAAAGGACAGCGAACACCGGGGAGCTGTTTTTT. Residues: CASSQRTANTGELFF.

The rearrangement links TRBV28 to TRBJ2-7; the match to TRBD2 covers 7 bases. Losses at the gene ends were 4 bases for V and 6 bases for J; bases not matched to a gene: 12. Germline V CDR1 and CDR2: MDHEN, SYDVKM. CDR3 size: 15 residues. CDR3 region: CASSSFEGGRREQYF. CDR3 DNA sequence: TGTGCCAGCAGTTCTTTTGAGGGCGGGAGACGCGAGCAGTACTTC. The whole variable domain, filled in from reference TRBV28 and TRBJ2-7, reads DVKVTQSSRYLVKRTGEKVFLECVQDMDHENMFWYRQDPGLGLRLIYFSYDVKMKEKGDIPEGYSVSREKKERFSLILESASTNQTSMYLCASSSFEGGRREQYFGPGTRLTVT.

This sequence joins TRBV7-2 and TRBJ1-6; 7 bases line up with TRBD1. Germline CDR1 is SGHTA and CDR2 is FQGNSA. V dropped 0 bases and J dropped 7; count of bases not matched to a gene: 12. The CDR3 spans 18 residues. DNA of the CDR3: TGTGCCAGCAGCTTAGCGCTATTCAGGGGGACTGGGAATTCACCCCTCCACTTT. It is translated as CASSLALFRGTGNSPLHF.

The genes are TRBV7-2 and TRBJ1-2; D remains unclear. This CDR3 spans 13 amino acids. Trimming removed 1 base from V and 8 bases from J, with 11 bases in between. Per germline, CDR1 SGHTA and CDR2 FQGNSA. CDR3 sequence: CASSLERVRGYTF. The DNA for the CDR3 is TGTGCCAGCAGCTTAGAACGGGTTCGGGGCTACACCTTC.